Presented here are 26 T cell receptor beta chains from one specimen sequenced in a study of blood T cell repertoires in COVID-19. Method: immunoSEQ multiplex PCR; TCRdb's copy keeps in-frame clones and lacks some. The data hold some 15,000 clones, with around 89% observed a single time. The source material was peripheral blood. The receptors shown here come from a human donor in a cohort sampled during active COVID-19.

The CDR3 sequence: CASSLDGQGGNTIYF. The CDR3 DNA reads TGCGCCAGCAGCTTGGACGGACAGGGTGGAAACACCATATATTTT. This chain links TRBV5-1 with TRBJ1-3; TRBD1 agrees at 8 bases. Germline lookup yields CDR1 SGHRS and CDR2 YFSETQ. CDR3 size: 15 residues. Germline trimming cut 0 bases from V and 3 bases from J; bases unmatched to any gene: 2.

CDR3 DNA sequence: TGTGCCAGCAGCTTAGGGCCCCTTGAGCCCCAGCATTTT. It specifies CASSLGPLEPQHF. This chain uses TRBV7-9 with TRBJ1-5; D ambiguous. Between the trimmed V and J ends, which lost 1 base and 8 bases, there was a span of 9 bases. Germline CDR1 reads SEHNR; CDR2 reads FQNEAQ (reference sequence). There are 13 residues in the CDR3.

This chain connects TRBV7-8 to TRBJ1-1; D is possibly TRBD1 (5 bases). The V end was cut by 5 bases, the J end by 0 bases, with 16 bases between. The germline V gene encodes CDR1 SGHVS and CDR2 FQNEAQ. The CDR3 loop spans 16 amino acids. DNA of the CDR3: TGTGCCAGCAGCCCCCAAGCCAGGGTAGTGAACACTGAAGCTTTCTTT. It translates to CASSPQARVVNTEAFF.

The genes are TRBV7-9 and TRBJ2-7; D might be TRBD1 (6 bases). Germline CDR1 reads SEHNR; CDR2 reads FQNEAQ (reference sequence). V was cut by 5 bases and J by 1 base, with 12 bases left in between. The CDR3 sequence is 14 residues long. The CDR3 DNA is TGTGCCAGCAGCCCCCGGGACAAATCCTACGAGCAGTACTTC. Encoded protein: CASSPRDKSYEQYF.

The CDR3 nucleotides read TGCAGCGTTGCTGGACAGAATAGTGTCGGGGAGCTGTTTTTT. This codes for CSVAGQNSVGELFF. This sequence joins TRBV29-1 and TRBJ2-2; TRBD1 is a possible D gene (6 bases). The V end was cut by 4 bases, the J end by 7 bases, with 16 bases between. Germline CDR1 reads SQVTM; CDR2 reads ANQGSEA. CDR3 length: 14 residues.

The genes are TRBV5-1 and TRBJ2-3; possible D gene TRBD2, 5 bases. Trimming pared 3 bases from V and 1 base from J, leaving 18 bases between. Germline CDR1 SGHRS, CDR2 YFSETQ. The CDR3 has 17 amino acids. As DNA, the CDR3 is TGCGCCAGCAGCTCGGAGGCCCGGGCTAGAGGCACAGATACGCAGTATTTT. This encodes CASSSEARARGTDTQYF.

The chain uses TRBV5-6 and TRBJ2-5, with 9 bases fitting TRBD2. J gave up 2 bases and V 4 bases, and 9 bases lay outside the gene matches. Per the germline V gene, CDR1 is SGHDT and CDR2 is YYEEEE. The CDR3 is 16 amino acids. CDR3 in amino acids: CASSQGGGGLQETQYF. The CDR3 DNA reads TGTGCCAGCAGCCAGGGCGGGGGGGGTCTGCAAGAGACCCAGTACTTC.

This CDR3 is CAISEWDRGSSPLHF. CDR3 in DNA: TGTGCCATCAGTGAATGGGACAGGGGGAGTTCACCCCTCCACTTT. This chain connects TRBV10-3 to TRBJ1-6; TRBD1 matches 11 bases. CDR3 size: 15 residues. Germline assignment: CDR1 ENHRY and CDR2 SYGVKD. After removal of 3 bases from V and 9 bases from J, the junction contained 4 bases not matched to a gene.

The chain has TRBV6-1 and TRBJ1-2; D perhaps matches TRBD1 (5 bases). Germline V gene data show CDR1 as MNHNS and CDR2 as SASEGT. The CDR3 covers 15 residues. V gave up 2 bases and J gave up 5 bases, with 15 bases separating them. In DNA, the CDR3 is TGTGCCAGCAGTGAACGAAGGGGATCGGGTTATGGCTACACCTTC. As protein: CASSERRGSGYGYTF.

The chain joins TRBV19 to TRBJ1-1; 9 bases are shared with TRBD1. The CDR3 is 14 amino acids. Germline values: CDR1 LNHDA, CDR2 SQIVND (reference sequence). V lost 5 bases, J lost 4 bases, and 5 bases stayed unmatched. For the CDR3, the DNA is TGTGCCAGTAGTCTGAGACAGGGGGGCACTGAAGCTTTCTTT. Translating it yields CASSLRQGGTEAFF.

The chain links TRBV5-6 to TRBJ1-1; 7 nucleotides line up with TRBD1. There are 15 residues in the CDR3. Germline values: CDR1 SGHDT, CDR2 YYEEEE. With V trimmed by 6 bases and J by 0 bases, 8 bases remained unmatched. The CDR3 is CASTRTGLMNTEAFF. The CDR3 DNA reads TGTGCCAGCACCCGGACAGGACTCATGAACACTGAAGCTTTCTTT.

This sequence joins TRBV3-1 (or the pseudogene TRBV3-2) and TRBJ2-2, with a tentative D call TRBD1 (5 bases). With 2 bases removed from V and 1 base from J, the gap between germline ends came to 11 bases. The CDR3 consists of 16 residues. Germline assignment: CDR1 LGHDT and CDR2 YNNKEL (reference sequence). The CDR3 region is CASSQRQNLNTGELFF. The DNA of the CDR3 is TGTGCCAGCAGCCAAAGACAGAACTTGAACACCGGGGAGCTGTTTTTT.

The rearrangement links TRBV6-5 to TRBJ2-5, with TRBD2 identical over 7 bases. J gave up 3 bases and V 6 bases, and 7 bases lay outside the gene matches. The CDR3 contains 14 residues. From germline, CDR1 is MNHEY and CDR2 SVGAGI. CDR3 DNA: TGTGCCAGCAGGGAGACTAGCTTGAAAGAGACCCAGTACTTC. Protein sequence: CASRETSLKETQYF.

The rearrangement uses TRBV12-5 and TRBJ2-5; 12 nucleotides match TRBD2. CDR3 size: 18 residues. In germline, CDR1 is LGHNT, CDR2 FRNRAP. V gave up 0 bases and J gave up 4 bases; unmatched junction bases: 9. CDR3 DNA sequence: TGTGCTAGTGGTTTGGTACCCCCTAGCGGGGGGGCGGGAGAGACCCAGTACTTC. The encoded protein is CASGLVPPSGGAGETQYF.

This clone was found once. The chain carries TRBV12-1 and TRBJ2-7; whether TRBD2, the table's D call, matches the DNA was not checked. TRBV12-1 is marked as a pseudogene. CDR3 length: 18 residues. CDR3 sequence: CASSSDRVSRAGRYEQYF. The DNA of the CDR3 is TGTGCCAGCAGCTCCGACCGAGTTTCGAGGGCCGGCCGCTACGAGCAGTACTTC.

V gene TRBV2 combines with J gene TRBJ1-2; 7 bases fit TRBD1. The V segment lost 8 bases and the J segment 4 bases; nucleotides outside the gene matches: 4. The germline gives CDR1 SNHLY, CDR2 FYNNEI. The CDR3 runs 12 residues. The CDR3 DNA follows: TGTGCCAGCGGGGACAGACTCTATGGCTACACCTTC. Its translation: CASGDRLYGYTF.

The CDR3 coding sequence is TGTGCCAGCAGGCCAACAGGGGGCCACACTGAAGCTTTCTTT. Protein sequence: CASRPTGGHTEAFF. The V and J genes are TRBV6-5 and TRBJ1-1, with 9 bases matching TRBD1. The junction had 5 bases not matched to a gene; V was cut back by 6 bases and J by 3 bases. The CDR3 covers 14 residues. Germline CDR1 reads MNHEY; CDR2 reads SVGAGI.

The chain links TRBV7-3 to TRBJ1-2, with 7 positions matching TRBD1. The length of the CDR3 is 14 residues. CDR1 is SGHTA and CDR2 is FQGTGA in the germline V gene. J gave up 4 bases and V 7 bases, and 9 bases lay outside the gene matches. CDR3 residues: CASTTRGQLYGYTF. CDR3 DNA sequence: TGTGCCAGCACCACTCGGGGACAGCTCTATGGCTACACCTTC. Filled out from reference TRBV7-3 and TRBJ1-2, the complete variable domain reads GAGVSQTPSNKVTEKGKYVELRCDPISGHTALYWYRQSLGQGPEFLIYFQGTGAADDSGLPNDRFFAVRPEGSVSTLKIQRTERGDSAVYLCASTTRGQLYGYTFGSGTRLTVV.

The CDR3 DNA reads TGTGCCAGCAGCTTTGCGGAAAACTATGGCTACACCTTC. Translated, it gives CASSFAENYGYTF. The rearrangement uses TRBV7-9 and TRBJ1-2; no clear D gene. Trimming took off 3 bases at V and 2 bases at J, with 7 bases between the two ends. CDR1 is SEHNR and CDR2 is FQNEAQ in the germline V gene (reference sequence). This CDR3 spans 13 amino acids.

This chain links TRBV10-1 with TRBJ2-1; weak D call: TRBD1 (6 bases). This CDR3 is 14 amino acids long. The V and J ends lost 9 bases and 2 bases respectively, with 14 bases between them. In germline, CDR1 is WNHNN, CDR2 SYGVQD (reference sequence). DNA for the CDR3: TGCGCCAGGGTAGGGGGTCACCCCTACAATGAGCAGTTCTTC. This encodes CARVGGHPYNEQFF.

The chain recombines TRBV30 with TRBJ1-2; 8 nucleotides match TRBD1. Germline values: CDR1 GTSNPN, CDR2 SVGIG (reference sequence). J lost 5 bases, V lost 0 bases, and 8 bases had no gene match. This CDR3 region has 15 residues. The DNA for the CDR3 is TGTGCCTGGAGTGTAGGTCGGCAGGGGGCGTATGGCTACACCTTC. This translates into CAWSVGRQGAYGYTF.

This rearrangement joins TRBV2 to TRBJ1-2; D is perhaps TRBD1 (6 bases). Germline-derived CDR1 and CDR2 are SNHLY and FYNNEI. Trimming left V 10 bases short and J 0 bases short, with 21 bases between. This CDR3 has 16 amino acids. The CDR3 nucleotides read TGTGCCATGGGGCCCGGACAGCCCCTAGCTAACTATGGCTACACCTTC. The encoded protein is CAMGPGQPLANYGYTF.

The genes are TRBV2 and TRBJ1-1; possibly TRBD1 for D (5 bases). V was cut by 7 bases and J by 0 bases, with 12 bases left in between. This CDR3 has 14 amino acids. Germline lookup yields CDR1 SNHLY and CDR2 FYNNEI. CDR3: CASKEGLMNTEAFF. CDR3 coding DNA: TGTGCCAGCAAGGAGGGGTTGATGAACACTGAAGCTTTCTTT.

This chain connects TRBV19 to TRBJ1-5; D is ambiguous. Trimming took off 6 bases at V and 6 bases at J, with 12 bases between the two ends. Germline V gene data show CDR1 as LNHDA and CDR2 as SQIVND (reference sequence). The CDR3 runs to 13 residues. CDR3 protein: CASSVRDPQPQHF. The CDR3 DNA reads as TGTGCCAGTAGCGTCCGGGATCCTCAGCCCCAGCATTTT.

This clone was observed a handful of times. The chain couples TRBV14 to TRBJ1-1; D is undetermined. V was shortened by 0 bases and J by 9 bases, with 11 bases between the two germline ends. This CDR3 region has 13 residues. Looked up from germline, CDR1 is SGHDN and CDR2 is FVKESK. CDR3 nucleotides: TGTGCCAGCAGCCAAGATCTCACATCCCAAGCTTTCTTT. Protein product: CASSQDLTSQAFF.

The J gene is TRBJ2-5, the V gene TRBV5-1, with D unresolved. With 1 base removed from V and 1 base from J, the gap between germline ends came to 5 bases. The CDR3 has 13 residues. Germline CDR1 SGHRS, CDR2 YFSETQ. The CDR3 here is CASSLRAQETQYF. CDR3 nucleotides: TGCGCCAGCAGCTTGAGAGCCCAAGAGACCCAGTACTTC.